The present TCR beta chain was sequenced within a study of early T cells in non-severe SARS-CoV-2 infection. As for the study in general: Sequencing targeted bulk RNA from unsorted whole blood, leaving chains unpaired.

Molecules of cDNA were individually given unique molecular identifiers that were attached to them. MiXCR, run by TCRdb on the 5' RACE reads, gives a single entry per CDR3 protein. The profile shows 75,000 to 90,000 distinct CDR3 sequences, around 9.3% of them singletons. CDR1 is KGHSH, CDR2 LQKENI, per germline. The ends lost 5 bases at V and 3 bases at J; junction bases unmatched: 6. The length of the CDR3 is 15 residues. The receptor's source is an adult who was a healthcare worker with PCR-confirmed SARS-CoV-2 infection or an uninfected control (not recorded which). The chain uses TRBV18 and TRBJ2-3; 9 bases are shared with TRBD1. Sequenced here: whole blood, sampled at baseline. CDR3 DNA: TGTGCCAGCTCATCGGGACAGGGATGGACAGATACGCAGTATTTT. Protein sequence: CASSSGQGWTDTQYF. Full variable domain (remainder filled in from reference TRBV18 and TRBJ2-3): NAGVMQNPRHLVRRRGQEARLRCSPMKGHSHVYWYRQLPEEGLKFMVYLQKENIIDESGMPKERFSAEFPKEGPSILRIQQVVRGDSAAYFCASSSGQGWTDTQYFGPGTRLTVL.